The 15 T cell receptor beta chains presented below share a single source sample, sequenced in a study of blood T cell repertoires in COVID-19. Assay: immunoSEQ multiplex PCR; the TCRdb copy retains only in-frame clones and omits some. Among 150,000 to 180,000 clones, nearly 80% were seen once, and the ten largest hold under 2%. The material sequenced was peripheral blood. These TCRs come from a man older than 75 with acute or convalescent COVID-19.

This clone has more than one count but fewer than ten. The rearrangement links TRBV19 to TRBJ1-5; no definite D call. Trimming stripped 2 bases from V and 2 bases from J, with 13 bases between. The CDR3 contains 16 residues. CDR1 LNHDA and CDR2 SQIVND come from the germline V gene (reference sequence). DNA of the CDR3: TGTGCCAGTAGTATAAGTAGTCTCTACGGCAATCAGCCCCAGCATTTT. Amino acid sequence: CASSISSLYGNQPQHF.

V and J are TRBV2 and TRBJ2-5; TRBD2 agrees at 12 bases. CDR3 length: 15 amino acids. Germline CDR1 and CDR2: SNHLY and FYNNEI. The trim removed 7 bases at V and 5 bases at J, leaving 8 bases unmatched. CDR3 loop: CASTPSGGGRETQYF. CDR3 DNA sequence: TGTGCCAGCACCCCTAGCGGGGGGGGGAGGGAGACCCAGTACTTC.

The chain couples TRBV6-6 to TRBJ2-7; 7 bases agree with TRBD1. Per the germline V gene, CDR1 is MNHNY and CDR2 is SVGAGI (reference sequence). The V gene end was trimmed by 7 bases and the J gene end by 0 bases; junction bases not matched to a gene: 6. CDR3 size: 14 residues. This CDR3 is CASTPGQNSYEQYF. The CDR3 coding sequence is TGTGCCAGCACCCCGGGACAGAACTCCTACGAGCAGTACTTC.

The chain recombines TRBV7-8 with TRBJ2-3; tentative D call: TRBD1 (6 bases). Germline CDR1 reads SGHVS; CDR2 reads FQNEAQ. Trimming took 3 bases from V and 0 from J, leaving 16 bases between them. The length of the CDR3 is 17 residues. CDR3 DNA sequence: TGTGCCAGCAGCTTGGGACACCCCTGGGGAAGCACAGATACGCAGTATTTT. This translates into CASSLGHPWGSTDTQYF.

V and J are TRBV6-5 and TRBJ1-2; 10 bases match TRBD1. This CDR3 is built from 15 residues. Germline V CDR1 and CDR2: MNHEY, SVGAGI. V dropped 6 bases and J dropped 4; count of bases not matched to a gene: 8. CDR3 nucleotides: TGTGCCAGCAGGGACAGGGGGTCATTTCCCTATGGCTACACCTTC. Protein sequence: CASRDRGSFPYGYTF.

The V call is TRBV30, the J call TRBJ1-6, with D perhaps TRBD1 (6 bases). The CDR3 is 12 amino acids. V lost 2 bases, J lost 8 bases, and 7 bases lay in between. In germline, CDR1 is GTSNPN, CDR2 SVGIG (reference sequence). The CDR3 loop reads CAWSKGDSPLHF. CDR3 bases: TGTGCCTGGAGTAAGGGGGATTCACCCCTCCACTTT.

This chain uses TRBV28 with TRBJ1-1; D perhaps matches TRBD1 (5 bases). The germline CDR1 and CDR2 sequences are MDHEN and SYDVKM. CDR3 length: 14 amino acids. Between the trimmed V and J ends, which lost 6 bases and 1 base, there was a span of 12 bases. The CDR3 nucleotides read TGTGCCAGCAGGCGGCCGGGGGGGAACACTGAAGCTTTCTTT. This sequence encodes CASRRPGGNTEAFF.

The chain uses TRBV19 and TRBJ2-1; the D gene is possibly TRBD2 (6 bases). V dropped 5 bases and J dropped 0 bases, with 14 bases sitting between them. Germline V gives CDR1 LNHDA, CDR2 SQIVND (reference sequence). The CDR3 contains 16 residues. The DNA for the CDR3 is TGTGCCAGTAGTGAACGGGACTCCCACTCCTACAATGAGCAGTTCTTC. Translation gives CASSERDSHSYNEQFF.

CDR3 residues: CASSPLAGGNTGELFF. The DNA of the CDR3 is TGTGCCAGCAGCCCACTAGCGGGGGGGAACACCGGGGAGCTGTTTTTT. The chain links TRBV7-3 to TRBJ2-2; TRBD2 matches at 12 bases. The CDR3 is 16 residues long. Germline-derived CDR1 and CDR2 are SGHTA and FQGTGA. The junction had 2 bases not matched to a gene; V was cut back by 5 bases and J by 1 base. Full variable domain (missing parts from reference TRBV7-3 and TRBJ2-2): GAGVSQTPSNKVTEKGKYVELRCDPISGHTALYWYRQSLGQGPEFLIYFQGTGAADDSGLPNDRFFAVRPEGSVSTLKIQRTERGDSAVYLCASSPLAGGNTGELFFGEGSRLTVL.

This chain links TRBV21-1 with TRBJ2-7; the table gives TRBD1 as D, unverified against the DNA. TRBV21-1 is a pseudogene locus. CDR3 length: 16 residues. In DNA, the CDR3 is TGTGCCAGCAGCTCCCTTGCGGACAGGGGTTCCTACGAGCAGTACGTC. Amino acid sequence: CASSSLADRGSYEQYV.

The chain links TRBV18 to TRBJ2-1, with 9 nucleotides matching TRBD1. V shed 4 bases, J shed 2 bases, and the junction held 6 bases outside the gene matches. The CDR3 is 16 amino acids. Germline V CDR1 and CDR2: KGHSH, LQKENI. The CDR3 bases are TGTGCCAGCTCACGGAGGGGACAGGGAGCCTACAATGAGCAGTTCTTC. The encoded protein is CASSRRGQGAYNEQFF.

There are a few counts of this clone. The V and J genes are TRBV7-2 and TRBJ1-1, with 9 bases fitting TRBD1. The CDR3 contains 13 residues. The ends lost 5 bases at V and 11 bases at J; junction bases unmatched: 9. Germline CDR1 reads SGHTA; CDR2 reads FQGNSA. CDR3 DNA sequence: TGTGCCAGCAGCGGCAACAGGGGGCGGAACGCTTTCTTT. It specifies CASSGNRGRNAFF. The full variable domain, in which reference TRBV7-2 and TRBJ1-1 provide the parts outside the CDR3, is GAGVSQSPSNKVTEKGKDVELRCDPISGHTALYWYRQSLGQGLEFLIYFQGNSAPDKSGLPSDRFSAERTGGSVSTLTIQRTQQEDSAVYLCASSGNRGRNAFFGQGTRLTVV.

This chain joins TRBV11-3 and TRBJ2-3; 9 bases match TRBD2. The germline V gene encodes CDR1 SGHNT and CDR2 YENEEA. The CDR3 is made up of 15 amino acids. The trim removed 5 bases at V and 3 bases at J, leaving 6 bases unmatched. DNA of the CDR3: TGTGCCAGCAGCCCGGGACTAGCTATGACAGATACGCAGTATTTT. Translated: CASSPGLAMTDTQYF. The whole variable domain, remainder taken from reference TRBV11-3 and TRBJ2-3, is EAGVVQSPRYKIIEKKQPVAFWCNPISGHNTLYWYLQNLGQGPELLIRYENEEAVDDSQLPKDRFSAERLKGVDSTLKIQPAELGDSAVYLCASSPGLAMTDTQYFGPGTRLTVL.

V is TRBV6-4 and J is TRBJ1-2; perhaps TRBD1 as D (5 bases). Trimming left V 1 base short and J 7 bases short, with 10 bases between. CDR1 and CDR2 (germline): MRHNA, SNTAGT. CDR3 size: 13 residues. In DNA form, the CDR3 reads TGTGCCAGCAGTGACTTGGGGCACTCTGGCTACACCTTC. It yields the protein CASSDLGHSGYTF.

This clone was found a few times. The chain is built from TRBV6-2 or TRBV6-3 and TRBJ2-7; 8 bases agree with TRBD1. The length of the CDR3 is 16 residues. V gave up 5 bases and J gave up 0 bases; unmatched junction bases: 9. In germline, CDR1 is MNHEY, CDR2 SVGEGT. The CDR3: CASSKPRTGTSYEQYV. CDR3 DNA: TGTGCCAGCAGTAAACCCAGGACAGGGACCTCCTACGAGCAGTACGTC.